This note documents a single TCR beta chain sequence. Its recognized antigen is unknown. Base qualities are missing; no much larger clone stands one base away. This entry is derived from a study of blood T cell repertoires in COVID-19 (dated by TCRdb to about 2020). Notes on the research overall: Samples from collaborators originated in the United States, Italy and Spain and spanned both the acute and convalescent phases of COVID-19. The prospective study material was composed of cDNA or gDNA derived from T cells, B-cell-depleted T cells, or PBMCs. The dataset comprised deeply sampled blood TCRbeta repertoires from subjects exposed to, actively infected with, or recovered from COVID-19. The sample metadata nearly always contained a de-identified subject ID, COVID-19 status, age in years and sex. Where available, HLA class I and class II types were obtained from metadata supplied by the sample provider rather than from assay-based typing. The repertoires were released in a freely available public database meant as a resource for research on the immune response to SARS-CoV-2. The samples were drawn from two sources: the first 160 participants of the ongoing ImmuneRACE study, and 1,254 subjects contributed by 6 global collaborators.

Findings and caveats that apply to the study as a whole: The amount of clinical and demographic metadata varied by source and participant and was provided uncurated.

TCRbeta CDR3 regions were amplified from genomic DNA using the immunoSEQ Assay, a bias-controlled multiplex PCR. Turning to the authors' computational methods: The number of nucleated cells in each sample was estimated by amplification of reference gene primers within the assay. To quantify the absolute abundance of each unique TCRbeta CDR3 rearrangement, sequence reads were collapsed and filtered. For each sample, productive Simpson clonality was calculated as the square root of Simpson's diversity index over productive rearrangements. Not all clones reach the TCRdb copy of this immuneACCESS table, which keeps in-frame sequences only. Checked studies attribute under half of the gap to unresolved V genes and leave the rest unexplained. D and trimming were read from the DNA, whereas the V and J calls and clone size are those reported in that table. The sample table lists approximately 210,000 clones, 80% to 90% of them with a count of one. The leading ten clones occupy roughly 15% of the sample.

In the prospective study, participants were about 18 to 89 years old, resided in 20 to 30 geographic areas of the United States, and were enrolled through a virtual design. In the prospective study, cohorts were assigned on the basis of participant-reported clinical history obtained from a screening survey and a study questionnaire. In the prospective study, whole blood, serum and a nasopharyngeal or oropharyngeal swab were collected from each participant by mobile phlebotomists. Participants in the prospective study had the option to provide additional blood draws and questionnaires over a roughly 2-month period. Before DNA extraction, blood samples from the prospective study were shipped at room temperature or frozen. The sample taken for sequencing was PBMCs or T cells enriched from blood (not recorded which). This clonotype was sampled from a woman in her fifties or sixties with acute COVID-19.

The nucleotide sequence reads as follows: TGTGCCAGCAGCCATATTGGACAACTCTATGGCTACACCTTC. Its amino acids are CASSHIGQLYGYTF. The chain links TRBV3-1 (or the pseudogene TRBV3-2) with TRBJ1-2; a weak D assignment points to TRBD1 (5 bases agree). Its CDR3 holds 14 amino acids, cysteine through phenylalanine. Only the CDR3 DNA stays, 42 bases, in frame from base 1. V loses 3 bases of germline sequence and J loses 4 bases, and the interval between the two ends is 12 bases. According to the germline V gene (reference sequence), CDR1 reads LGHDT and CDR2 reads YNNKEL.